These 29 T cell receptor beta chains came from one sample sequenced in a study of regulatory T cells in long-lasting Graves disease. Time point denoted: newly diagnosed GD, antithyroid drugs for less than 3 months. Isolated PBMC RNA provided the starting material for the TCR library. Investigators prepared the TCR beta libraries by applying iRepertoire HTBI primers and Arm-PCR of CDR3 regions. MiXCR, applied by TCRdb to the multiplex PCR reads, yields one record per CDR3 protein. The repertoire has 600,000 to 650,000 distinct CDR3 sequences, around 17% of them found once; the top ten carry 18%. These data were likewise used in another study, on T cells in Graves' hyperthyroidism and ophthalmopathy.

The specimen was peripheral blood mononuclear cells (PBMCs), collected at new diagnosis, from a patient treated with antithyroid drugs. The receptor set was obtained from a woman aged 25-40 years with Graves disease.

This clonotype was observed a few times. The chain recombines TRBV27 with TRBJ2-3, with TRBD2 matching 13 bases. This CDR3 region has 19 residues. Germline V CDR1 and CDR2: MNHEY, SMNVEV (reference sequence). Trimming at V came to 6 bases and at J to 2 bases, leaving 14 bases not matched to a gene. CDR3 region: CASRFNGLAGEIATDTQYF. CDR3 nucleotide sequence: TGTGCCAGCAGATTTAACGGACTAGCGGGAGAAATCGCCACAGATACGCAGTATTTT.

This clonotype has at least ten counts. V usage is TRBV28 and J usage is TRBJ1-6; D gene uncertain. The CDR3 sequence is 15 residues long. Trimming cost V 4 bases and J 9 bases, with 16 bases left between them. Germline V gene lookup returns CDR1 MDHEN and CDR2 SYDVKM. The CDR3 sequence is CASSSPRTWTSPLHF. The CDR3 DNA is TGTGCCAGCAGTTCTCCGAGGACTTGGACTTCACCCCTCCACTTT.

This clonotype was observed a handful of times. The chain carries TRBV20-1 and TRBJ1-4; the D is unclear. From germline, CDR1 is DFQATT and CDR2 SNEGSKA (reference sequence). This CDR3 is 16 amino acids long. V lost 2 bases to trimming and J lost 5 bases, with 18 bases between them. In nucleotides, the CDR3 is TGCAGTGCTAGACGCAGGCTTCGAGGGTTAAATGAAAAACTGTTTTTT. This encodes CSARRRLRGLNEKLFF.

In this sample, this clonotype turned up many times. The chain uses TRBV2 and TRBJ2-3, with 7 bases lining up with TRBD2. J was trimmed by 2 bases and V by 8 bases; bases with no gene match: 10. CDR1 is SNHLY and CDR2 is FYNNEI in the germline V gene. This CDR3 is 15 amino acids long. The CDR3 bases are TGTGCCAGCCGTGGCCTAGCGGTATACACAGATACGCAGTATTTT. This translates into CASRGLAVYTDTQYF.

This clonotype was observed at least ten times. The junction and the germline gene differ at one end; a read error may be behind it. The CDR3 bases are TGTGCCAGCAGTCTAGCGGGAGGGATTGGAGGCACAGATACGCAGTATTTT. Residues: CASSLAGGIGGTDTQYF. This rearrangement joins TRBV12-3 or TRBV12-4 to TRBJ2-3; 12 positions match TRBD2. This CDR3 contains 17 residues.

This clonotype has only a few counts. This rearrangement joins TRBV27 to TRBJ2-6; D remains unclear. The CDR3 length is 16 residues. With 4 bases removed from V and 0 bases from J, the gap between germline ends came to 10 bases. Germline V gene lookup returns CDR1 MNHEY and CDR2 SMNVEV (reference sequence). Here the CDR3 reads CASSSTRLSGANVLTF. As DNA, the CDR3 is TGTGCCAGCAGTTCCACCAGACTCTCTGGGGCCAACGTCCTGACTTTC.

In its sample, this clonotype was seen a few times. This sequence joins TRBV10-3 and TRBJ1-5; 9 bases line up with TRBD1. J was trimmed by 6 bases and V by 2 bases; bases with no gene match: 8. This CDR3 has 16 amino acids. Germline V gives CDR1 ENHRY, CDR2 SYGVKD. CDR3 DNA: TGTGCCATCAGTGAGAGAGCACAGGGGGCGGGTCAGCCCCAGCATTTT. Translating it yields CAISERAQGAGQPQHF.

J is TRBJ1-4 and V is TRBV6-5; D is ambiguous. Between the trimmed V and J ends, which lost 0 bases and 0 bases, there was a span of 8 bases. This CDR3 has 16 residues. Germline CDR1 reads MNHEY; CDR2 reads SVGAGI. The CDR3, as DNA: TGTGCCAGCAGTTACTCGAACCCTGCAACTAATGAAAAACTGTTTTTT. It specifies CASSYSNPATNEKLFF.

The chain links TRBV6-1 to TRBJ1-5; D is perhaps TRBD1 (6 bases). This CDR3 is built from 14 residues. V dropped 7 bases and J dropped 8 bases, with 18 bases sitting between them. Per the germline V gene, CDR1 is MNHNS and CDR2 is SASEGT. The CDR3 here is CASKKGGDYKPQHF. The CDR3 DNA sequence: TGTGCCAGCAAAAAGGGGGGCGATTATAAGCCCCAGCATTTT.

This clonotype came up a few times. The chain combines TRBV5-1 with TRBJ2-7, with 9 bases aligning to TRBD1. Germline CDR1 reads SGHRS; CDR2 reads YFSETQ. The CDR3 is 13 residues long. The trim removed 4 bases at V and 8 bases at J, leaving 7 bases unmatched. The CDR3 coding sequence is TGCGCCAGCAGCCTCGGACAGGGGTCTAAGCAGTACTTC. Protein sequence: CASSLGQGSKQYF. The complete variable domain, with remaining parts taken from reference TRBV5-1 and TRBJ2-7, reads KAGVTQTPRYLIKTRGQQVTLSCSPISGHRSVSWYQQTPGQGLQFLFEYFSETQRNKGNFPGRFSGRQFSNSRSEMNVSTLELGDSALYLCASSLGQGSKQYFGPGTRLTVT.

Comment on this clonotype: The final CDR3 position lacks the conserved phenylalanine or tryptophan, pointing to a likely read error. V is TRBV11-2 and J is TRBJ2-7; no definite D call. V lost 6 bases and J lost 5, with 11 bases in between. The CDR3 runs to 12 residues. Per the germline V gene, CDR1 is SGHAT and CDR2 is FQNNGV. The CDR3 nucleotides are TGTGCCAGCAGTTTTTCCCGAAACGAGCAGTACCTC. It encodes CASSFSRNEQYL.

In its sample, this clonotype was seen many times. The V and J genes are TRBV11-2 and TRBJ1-1; D is uncertain. The V gene's germline CDR1 is SGHAT and CDR2 FQNNGV. CDR3 length: 13 amino acids. V lost 7 bases, J lost 1 base, and 10 bases lay in between. The CDR3 DNA follows: TGTGCCAGCAACTTCGACCGGAACACTGAAGCTTTCTTT. Translating it yields CASNFDRNTEAFF.

V gene TRBV9 combines with J gene TRBJ1-1, with 8 nucleotides matching TRBD1. Germline CDR1 reads SGDLS; CDR2 reads YYNGEE. J lost 0 bases, V lost 4 bases, and 11 bases had no gene match. The CDR3 loop spans 17 amino acids. The CDR3 is CASSPGGTGFMNTEAFF. CDR3 in DNA: TGTGCCAGCAGCCCAGGAGGGACAGGCTTCATGAACACTGAAGCTTTCTTT.

There are a few counts of this clonotype. V usage is TRBV20-1 and J usage is TRBJ1-5; D may be TRBD1 (5 bases). V was shortened by 3 bases and J by 7 bases, with 13 bases between the two germline ends. The germline V gene encodes CDR1 DFQATT and CDR2 SNEGSKA (reference sequence). The CDR3 covers 13 residues. The CDR3 loop reads CSASYQGDQPQHF. Here the CDR3 DNA reads TGCAGTGCTAGTTATCAGGGTGACCAGCCCCAGCATTTT.

This clonotype was found many times. The DNA for the CDR3 is TGTGCCAGCAGCTTAGTACCGGGACAGGGCTATGAGCAGTTCTTC. Encoded protein: CASSLVPGQGYEQFF. The chain recombines TRBV11-2 with TRBJ2-1, with 9 bases aligning to TRBD1. The CDR3 is 15 residues long. The junction had 6 bases not matched to a gene; V was cut back by 1 base and J by 8 bases. The germline V gene encodes CDR1 SGHAT and CDR2 FQNNGV.

This clonotype was detected a few times. The chain combines TRBV6-2 or TRBV6-3 with TRBJ2-5, with 9 nucleotides matching TRBD1. V shed 5 bases, J shed 5 bases, and the junction held 3 bases outside the gene matches. Germline V gene lookup returns CDR1 MNHEY and CDR2 SVGEGT. CDR3 length equals 13 residues. The CDR3 DNA is TGTGCCAGCAGTGGGACAGGGAAGGAGACCCAGTACTTC. It translates to CASSGTGKETQYF.

This clonotype was detected many times. As DNA, the CDR3 is TGTGCCAGCAGCTTAGGGCGGACTAGCGTTAGCTCCTACAATGAGCAGTTCTTC. It specifies CASSLGRTSVSSYNEQFF. This chain connects TRBV11-2 to TRBJ2-1, with 9 bases matching TRBD2. The CDR3 runs 18 residues. Germline V gene data show CDR1 as SGHAT and CDR2 as FQNNGV. The J segment lost 0 bases and the V segment lost 1 base, leaving 7 bases of the junction unmatched.

Ten or more counts support this clonotype. The V call is TRBV12-3 or TRBV12-4, the J call TRBJ2-7, with 9 nucleotides matching TRBD1. The CDR3 spans 14 residues. The V segment lost 4 bases and the J segment 2 bases; nucleotides outside the gene matches: 3. The CDR3 here is CASSSRQGAYEQYF. The CDR3 DNA is TGTGCCAGCAGTTCCCGACAGGGGGCCTACGAGCAGTACTTC.

This clonotype was counted a single time. This rearrangement joins TRBV27 to TRBJ2-7; 7 bases are a match to TRBD1. CDR1 is MNHEY, CDR2 SMNVEV, per germline (reference sequence). The CDR3 spans 16 residues. V was clipped by 6 bases and J by 9 bases; unmatched bases: 20. CDR3 sequence (DNA): TGTGCCAGCAGCCTCGCCGTGTGGACAGGTAACCACGGGCAGTACTTC. Translation: CASSLAVWTGNHGQYF.

This clonotype was seen many times. The V and J genes are TRBV6-1 and TRBJ1-1, with D perhaps TRBD1 (5 bases). V shed 3 bases and J shed 5 bases, with 13 bases lying between them. The CDR3 is 14 residues long. CDR1 and CDR2 (germline): MNHNS, SASEGT. Here the CDR3 reads CASSDYQGRTEAFF. CDR3 DNA sequence: TGTGCCAGCAGTGATTACCAGGGTAGGACTGAAGCTTTCTTT.

This clonotype was seen ten or more times. The chain uses TRBV7-9 and TRBJ2-6; D is unclear. The germline V gene encodes CDR1 SEHNR and CDR2 FQNEAQ (reference sequence). CDR3 length equals 14 residues. With 7 bases removed from V and 0 bases from J, the gap between germline ends came to 7 bases. This chain's CDR3 is CASTRTSGANVLTF. The CDR3 DNA follows: TGTGCCAGCACCAGGACCTCTGGGGCCAACGTCCTGACTTTC.

The chain combines TRBV7-9 with TRBJ2-5; D gene ambiguous. Per the germline V gene, CDR1 is SEHNR and CDR2 is FQNEAQ (reference sequence). The CDR3 length is 15 residues. The germline V and J ends were trimmed by 3 bases and 3 bases, with 14 bases remaining between them. The CDR3, as DNA: TGTGCCAGCAGCTTTACCGGGCCCACGAAAGAGACCCAGTACTTC. Residues: CASSFTGPTKETQYF.

This clonotype was seen ten or more times. The rearrangement links TRBV7-3 to TRBJ2-3; 9 bases map to TRBD2. With V trimmed by 5 bases and J by 0 bases, 6 bases remained unmatched. CDR1 SGHTA and CDR2 FQGTGA come from the germline V gene. This CDR3 has 16 residues. CDR3 sequence reads: CASSPLAGLSTDTQYF. CDR3 bases: TGTGCCAGCAGCCCGCTAGCGGGACTAAGCACAGATACGCAGTATTTT. The entire variable domain, with the rest obtained from reference TRBV7-3 and TRBJ2-3, is as follows: GAGVSQTPSNKVTEKGKYVELRCDPISGHTALYWYRQSLGQGPEFLIYFQGTGAADDSGLPNDRFFAVRPEGSVSTLKIQRTERGDSAVYLCASSPLAGLSTDTQYFGPGTRLTVL.

This clonotype was recorded a few times. The J gene is TRBJ2-1, the V gene TRBV11-2; D is undetermined. Deletions cut 4 bases from V and 4 bases from J, with 14 bases between. The V gene's germline CDR1 is SGHAT and CDR2 FQNNGV. This CDR3 is built from 15 residues. The chain's CDR3 is CASSSSPAEYNEQFF. DNA of the CDR3: TGTGCCAGCAGCTCTAGTCCCGCAGAATACAATGAGCAGTTCTTC.

The V and J genes are TRBV2 and TRBJ2-7; D gene uncertain. The CDR3 consists of 14 residues. Germline CDR1 SNHLY, CDR2 FYNNEI. Trimming cost V 7 bases and J 3 bases, with 16 bases left between them. CDR3 sequence (DNA): TGTGCCAGCACCGAAGGCGTCGTACTCTACGAGCAGTACTTC. Translation: CASTEGVVLYEQYF.

This clonotype was seen only a few times. The gene calls are TRBV12-3 or TRBV12-4 and TRBJ2-1; 7 bases map to TRBD2. J was trimmed by 9 bases and V by 6 bases; bases with no gene match: 14. The CDR3 extends over 15 amino acids. The DNA of the CDR3 is TGTGCCAGCAGCCTGGGACTATTTTCGAACGGTGAGCAGTTCTTC. It yields the protein CASSLGLFSNGEQFF.

The genes are TRBV19 and TRBJ2-7; D perhaps matches TRBD1 (6 bases). Germline CDR1 and CDR2: LNHDA and SQIVND (reference sequence). The length of the CDR3 is 15 residues. V was trimmed by 3 bases and J by 1 base, leaving 13 bases between them. CDR3 sequence reads: CASSMDSRPSYEQYF. The CDR3 nucleotides read TGTGCCAGTAGTATGGACAGCCGGCCGTCCTACGAGCAGTACTTC.

This chain links TRBV7-9 with TRBJ2-5; TRBD2 aligns across 11 bases. Germline CDR1 and CDR2: SEHNR and FQNEAQ (reference sequence). The V and J ends lost 5 bases and 2 bases, in that order; junction bases with no gene match: 4. The CDR3 spans 15 residues. DNA of the CDR3: TGTGCCAGCAGCCCCGGGACTAGCGGTCAAGAGACCCAGTACTTC. This codes for CASSPGTSGQETQYF.

This chain joins TRBV24-1 and TRBJ2-7; tentative D call: TRBD1 (6 bases). Germline V CDR1 and CDR2: KGHDR, SFDVKD. Trimming cost V 5 bases and J 0 bases, with 13 bases left between them. This CDR3 is built from 15 residues. This CDR3 is CATSGRDKSSYEQYF. The DNA for the CDR3 is TGTGCCACCAGTGGTCGGGACAAGAGCTCCTACGAGCAGTACTTC.